This paragraph reports one T cell receptor (beta chain). Its cognate antigen is unknown. The data belong to a study of cytomegalovirus exposure and HLA in healthy donors. Whole-study findings and limits: The authors listed 150 to 200 TCR beta chains as cytomegalovirus-associated. The classifier reportedly diagnosed cytomegalovirus status with high specificity and sensitivity.

J gave up 7 bases and V 6 bases, and 11 bases lay outside the gene matches. In germline, CDR1 is LNHDA, CDR2 SQIVND (reference sequence). This CDR3 has 15 amino acids. The assay was immunoSEQ multiplex PCR, and TCRdb's table has in-frame clones only and misses some. The table records roughly 48,000 clones, 94% of them present only once. The receptor was derived from a young woman in good health and CMV-seropositive. Sequencing used PBMCs. The chain combines TRBV19 with TRBJ2-7; the match to TRBD1 covers 11 bases. The CDR3 coding sequence is TGTGCCAGTAGCAACTTGGACAGGGGGCGAGGAGAGCAGTACTTC. Translating it yields CASSNLDRGRGEQYF. Full variable domain (rest looked up from reference TRBV19 and TRBJ2-7): DGGITQSPKYLFRKEGQNVTLSCEQNLNHDAMYWYRQDPGQGLRLIYYSQIVNDFQKGDIAEGYSVSREKKESFPLTVTSAQKNPTAFYLCASSNLDRGRGEQYFGPGTRLTVT.